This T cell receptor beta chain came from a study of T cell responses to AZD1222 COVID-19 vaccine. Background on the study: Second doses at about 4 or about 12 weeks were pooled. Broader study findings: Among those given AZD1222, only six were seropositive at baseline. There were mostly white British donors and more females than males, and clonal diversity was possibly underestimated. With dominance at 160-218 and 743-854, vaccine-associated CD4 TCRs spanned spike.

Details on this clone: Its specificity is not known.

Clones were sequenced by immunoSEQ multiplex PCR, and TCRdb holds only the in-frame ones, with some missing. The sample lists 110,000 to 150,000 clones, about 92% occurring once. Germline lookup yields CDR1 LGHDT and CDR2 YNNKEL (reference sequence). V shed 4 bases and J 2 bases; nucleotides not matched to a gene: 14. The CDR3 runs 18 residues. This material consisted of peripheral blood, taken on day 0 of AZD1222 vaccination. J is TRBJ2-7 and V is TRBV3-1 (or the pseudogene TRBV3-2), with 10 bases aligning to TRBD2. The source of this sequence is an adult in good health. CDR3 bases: TGTGCCAGCAGCCCCCATCTAGCGGGAGAGTCCGAACCCTACGAGCAGTACTTC. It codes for CASSPHLAGESEPYEQYF.